This TCR beta chain was captured by sequencing in a study of blood T cell repertoires in COVID-19. Overall study context: Symptom resolution, clearance, or two negative PCRs marked donors in Cohort 3 as recovered. Sites in the United States, Italy and Spain provided acute and convalescent COVID-19 samples. Nucleic acid was either cDNA or gDNA, and it came from T cells, B-cell-depleted T cells, or PBMCs.

Membership in each cohort depended on participant-reported clinical history. In this sample, this clone turned up a few times. Trimming cost V 3 bases and J 2 bases; bases outside gene matches: 2. Looked up from germline, CDR1 is LGHDT and CDR2 is YNNKEL (reference sequence). This CDR3 comprises 15 residues. Data came from immunoSEQ multiplex PCR; TCRdb stores just in-frame clones and leaves some out. The table lists under 300,000 clones, about 88% of them singletons. The clonotype was recovered from an older woman in a cohort exposed to, infected with or recovered from COVID-19 (not recorded which). The chain joins TRBV3-1 (or the pseudogene TRBV3-2) to TRBJ2-7, with TRBD2 matching over 12 bases. Specimen: PBMCs or T cells enriched from blood (not recorded which). The CDR3 is CASSHRLAGAYEQYF. CDR3 bases: TGTGCCAGCAGCCACCGACTAGCGGGGGCCTACGAGCAGTACTTC.